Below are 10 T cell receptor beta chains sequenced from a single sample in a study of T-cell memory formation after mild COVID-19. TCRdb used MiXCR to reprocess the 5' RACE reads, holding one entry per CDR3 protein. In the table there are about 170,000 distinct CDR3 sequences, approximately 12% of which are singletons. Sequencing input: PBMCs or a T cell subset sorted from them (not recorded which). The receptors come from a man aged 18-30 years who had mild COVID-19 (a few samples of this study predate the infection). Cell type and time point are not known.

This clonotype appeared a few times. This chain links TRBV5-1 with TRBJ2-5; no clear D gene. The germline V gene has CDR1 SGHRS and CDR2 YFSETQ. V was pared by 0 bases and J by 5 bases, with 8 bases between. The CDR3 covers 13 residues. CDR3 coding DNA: TGCGCCAGCAGCTTGGGCGTCGAGGAGACCCAGTACTTC. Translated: CASSLGVEETQYF.

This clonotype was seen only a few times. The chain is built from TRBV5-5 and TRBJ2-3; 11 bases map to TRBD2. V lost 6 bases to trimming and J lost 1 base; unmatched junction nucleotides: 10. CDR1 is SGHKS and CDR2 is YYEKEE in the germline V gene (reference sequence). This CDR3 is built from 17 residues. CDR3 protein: CASTLTGGLAGTDTQYF. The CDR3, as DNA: TGTGCCAGCACCTTAACGGGGGGACTAGCGGGCACAGATACGCAGTATTTT.

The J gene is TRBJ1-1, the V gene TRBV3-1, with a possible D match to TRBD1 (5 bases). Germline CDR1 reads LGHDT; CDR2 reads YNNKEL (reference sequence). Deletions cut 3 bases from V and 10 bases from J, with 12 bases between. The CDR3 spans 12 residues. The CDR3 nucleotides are TGTGCCAGCAGCCACTCTGACAGACTAGCTTTCTTT. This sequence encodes CASSHSDRLAFF.

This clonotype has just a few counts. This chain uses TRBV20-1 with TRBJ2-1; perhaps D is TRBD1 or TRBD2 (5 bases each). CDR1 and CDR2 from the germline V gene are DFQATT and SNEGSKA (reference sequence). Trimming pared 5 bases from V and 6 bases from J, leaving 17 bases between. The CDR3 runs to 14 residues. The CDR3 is CSAPSRGRLNEQFF. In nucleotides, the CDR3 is TGCAGTGCTCCTTCCCGGGGCCGGCTCAATGAGCAGTTCTTC.

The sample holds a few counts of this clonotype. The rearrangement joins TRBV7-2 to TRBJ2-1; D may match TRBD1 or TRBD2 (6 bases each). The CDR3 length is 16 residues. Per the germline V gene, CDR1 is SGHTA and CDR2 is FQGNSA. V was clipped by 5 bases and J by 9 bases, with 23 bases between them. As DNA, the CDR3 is TGTGCCAGCAGCCCCGCCATGGTGGTAGGGGGGAGTGAGCAGTTCTTC. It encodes CASSPAMVVGGSEQFF.

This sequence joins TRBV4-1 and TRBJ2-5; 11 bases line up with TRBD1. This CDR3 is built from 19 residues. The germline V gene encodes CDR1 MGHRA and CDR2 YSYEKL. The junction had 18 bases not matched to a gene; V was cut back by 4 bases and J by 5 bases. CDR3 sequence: CASSRIGAGQGGLGETQYF. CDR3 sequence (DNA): TGCGCCAGCAGCCGGATAGGAGCGGGACAGGGGGGACTTGGGGAGACCCAGTACTTC.

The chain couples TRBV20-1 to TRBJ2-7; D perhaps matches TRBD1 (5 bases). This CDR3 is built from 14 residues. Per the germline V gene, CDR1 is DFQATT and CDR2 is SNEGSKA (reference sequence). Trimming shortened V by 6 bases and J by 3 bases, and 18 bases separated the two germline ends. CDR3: CSARPPRQYYEQYV. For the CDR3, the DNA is TGCAGTGCCCGACCCCCCCGACAGTACTACGAGCAGTACGTC.

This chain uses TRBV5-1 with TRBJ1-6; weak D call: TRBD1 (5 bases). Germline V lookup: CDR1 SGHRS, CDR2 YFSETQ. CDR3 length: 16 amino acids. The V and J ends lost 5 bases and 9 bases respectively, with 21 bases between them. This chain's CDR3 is CASREDTGTAGSPLHF. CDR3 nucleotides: TGCGCCAGCAGAGAGGACACCGGGACCGCGGGTTCACCCCTCCACTTT. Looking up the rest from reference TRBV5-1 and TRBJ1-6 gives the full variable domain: KAGVTQTPRYLIKTRGQQVTLSCSPISGHRSVSWYQQTPGQGLQFLFEYFSETQRNKGNFPGRFSGRQFSNSRSEMNVSTLELGDSALYLCASREDTGTAGSPLHFGNGTRLTVT.

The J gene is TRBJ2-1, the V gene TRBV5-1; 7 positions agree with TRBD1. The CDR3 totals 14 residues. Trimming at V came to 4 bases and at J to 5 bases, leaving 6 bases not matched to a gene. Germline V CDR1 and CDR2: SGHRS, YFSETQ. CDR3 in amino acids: CASSTDRADNEQFF. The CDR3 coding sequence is TGCGCCAGCAGCACAGACAGGGCGGACAATGAGCAGTTCTTC.

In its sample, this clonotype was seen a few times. CDR3 nucleotides: TGTGCCAGCAGCTTAGCGCGGGGGGTCTCCGCAAGCTCCTACAATGAGCAGTTCTTC. Protein product: CASSLARGVSASSYNEQFF. V is TRBV7-9 and J is TRBJ2-1, with 8 bases aligning to TRBD2. This CDR3 spans 19 amino acids. Germline loops: CDR1 SEHNR, CDR2 FQNEAQ (reference sequence). With 0 bases clipped from V and 0 bases from J, the junction kept 10 bases outside the gene matches. The full variable domain, with the rest looked up from reference TRBV7-9 and TRBJ2-1, is DTGVSQNPRHKITKRGQNVTFRCDPISEHNRLYWYRQTLGQGPEFLTYFQNEAQLEKSRLLSDRFSAERPKGSFSTLEIQRTEQGDSAMYLCASSLARGVSASSYNEQFFGPGTRLTVL.